The sequence of this T cell receptor beta chain was determined in a study of T cell responses to AZD1222 COVID-19 vaccine. The CDR3 contains 17 residues. Only in-frame clones appear in the TCRdb table, and some are missing; sequencing was by immunoSEQ multiplex PCR. There are about 120,000 clones in the sample; roughly 92% occur only once, and around 1.6% lies in the top ten. The source was peripheral blood, collected 28 days after the second AZD1222 dose. The source of this sequence is an adult who received the AZD1222 COVID-19 vaccine. The chain has TRBV21-1 and TRBJ2-7; the D call TRBD1 from the table was never checked on the DNA. TRBV21-1 is tagged as a pseudogene. CDR3 sequence (DNA): TGTGCCAGCAGCAATAAAAAATGGGACAGGGGGCCCTACGAGCAGTACTTC. Encoded protein: CASSNKKWDRGPYEQYF.